A selection of T cell receptor beta chains follows, all from one sample in a study of T cell changes during pregnancy in multiple sclerosis. The assay was immunoSEQ multiplex PCR, and TCRdb's table has in-frame clones only and misses some. The data hold under 120,000 clones, with about 89% observed a single time. Sequencing was performed on peripheral blood, taken after pregnancy. The receptors stem from a female donor with multiple sclerosis, enrolled in a pregnancy study. CDR3s include the opening cysteine and the closing phenylalanine or tryptophan. D genes are given only for firm matches. The listing skips clone size in some rows; elsewhere it reads once, few, many or a size class.

clone_size j_call d_call v_call cdr3_nt cdr3_aa
- TRBJ1-2 TRBD1 TRBV2 TGTGCCAGCAGTGTAGAGCAGACAGGGGACTATGGCTACACCTTC CASSVEQTGDYGYTF
- TRBJ1-1 - TRBV5-6 TGTGCCAGCAGCTTGGCCAGGGCCCAAATTGCTTTCTTT CASSLARAQIAFF
- TRBJ1-2 - TRBV5-4 TGTGCCAGCAGTCGGGGGGTCAGCTATGGCTACACCTTC CASSRGVSYGYTF
- TRBJ2-7 TRBD1 TRBV11-2 TGTGCCAGCAGTCCAGGGGGTCCCTACGAGCAGTACTTC CASSPGGPYEQYF
- TRBJ2-7 - TRBV5-6 TGTGCCAGCAGCTTGGTACCAGGCTCCTACGAGCAGTACTTC CASSLVPGSYEQYF
- TRBJ1-2 TRBD1 TRBV4-1 TGCGCCAGCAGCCAGGAGACAGGGGGCTACTATGGCTACACCTTC CASSQETGGYYGYTF
- TRBJ2-4 - TRBV29-1 TGCAGCGTGAGGGAGGCTCTAGCCAAAAACATTCAGTACTTC CSVREALAKNIQYF
- TRBJ1-1 TRBD1 TRBV7-3 TGTGCCAGCAGCTCCCGACAGGGGTCTGAAGCTTTCTTT CASSSRQGSEAFF
- TRBJ1-2 TRBD1 TRBV19 TGTGCCAGTAGTAAAAAAGACGTGACAGGGGGCTATGGCTACACCTTC CASSKKDVTGGYGYTF
- TRBJ2-2 - TRBV7-6 TGTGCCAGCAGCTTAGCCAGGAACACCGGGGAGCTGTTTTTT CASSLARNTGELFF
- TRBJ2-1 TRBD2 TRBV27 TGTGCCAGCAGTTTATCAGCGGGGGGGCTCAATGAGCAGTTCTTC CASSLSAGGLNEQFF
once TRBJ2-4 TRBD2 TRBV14 TGTGCCAGCAGCCAAGATCAAGGGAGGGGAAACATTCAGTACTTC CASSQDQGRGNIQYF
- TRBJ2-2 - TRBV19 TGTGCCAGCCAGAACACCGGGGAGCTGTTTTTT CASQNTGELFF
- TRBJ2-5 - TRBV2 TGTGCCAGCGGCGGGCAACGAAGGGAGACCCAGTACTTC CASGGQRRETQYF
- TRBJ2-1 TRBD2 TRBV11-3 TGTGCCAGCAGCTTGCGGGGGTCTCCCTACAATGAGCAGTTCTTC CASSLRGSPYNEQFF
- TRBJ1-5 - TRBV4-2 TGTGCCAGCAGCCAAGATTACGGCAGGGGCCTAGATCAGCCCCAGCATTTT CASSQDYGRGLDQPQHF
- TRBJ2-5 TRBD2 TRBV9 TGTGCCAGCAGCCCGGGACTAGCGGGGGGGCCAGACCAAGAGACCCAGTACTTC CASSPGLAGGPDQETQYF
- TRBJ1-5 TRBD1 TRBV7-9 TGTGCCAGCAGCCTAAGCCAGACAGGGGGCGCGGGACAGCCCCAGCATTTT CASSLSQTGGAGQPQHF
- TRBJ2-7 TRBD1 TRBV10-1 TGCGCCAGCAGCGCCGGGACAGGGGTTGAGTACGAGCAGTACTTC CASSAGTGVEYEQYF
- TRBJ2-1 TRBD2 TRBV27 TGTGCCAGCAGTTTGGCTAGCGGGGATACCTACAATGAGCAGTTCTTC CASSLASGDTYNEQFF
- TRBJ2-1 TRBD2 TRBV5-1 TGCGCCAGCAGCTTGGCCCCAGCGGGGGGGCGAAAGGAGCAGTTCTTC CASSLAPAGGRKEQFF
- TRBJ2-5 - TRBV7-8 TGTGCCAGCAGCGCAGGGATGGACCGATTCCAAGAGACCCAGTACTTC CASSAGMDRFQETQYF
- TRBJ2-7 - TRBV10-3 TGTGCCATCAGTCGTGGGGGCTTCTACGAGCAGTACTTC CAISRGGFYEQYF
- TRBJ2-5 TRBD1 TRBV10-1 TGCGCCAGCAGTGAGTTGGGACAGCGAGAGACCCAGTACTTC CASSELGQRETQYF
once TRBJ1-2 - TRBV7-9 TGTGCCAGCACCCCCAAAGGGGGAAACTATGGCTACACCTTC CASTPKGGNYGYTF
- TRBJ1-2 - TRBV2 TGTGCCAGCAGACTAGGACCGAACTATGGCTACACCTTC CASRLGPNYGYTF
- TRBJ1-1 TRBD1 TRBV9 TGTGCCAGCACTCTCGATCCGACAGGGGGCACTGAAGCTTTCTTT CASTLDPTGGTEAFF
- TRBJ2-7 - TRBV10-3 TGTGCCATCAGCCCCTTGCTGGTCGGAGGCTACGAGCAGTACTTC CAISPLLVGGYEQYF